This TCR beta chain is drawn from a study of T cell repertoires in cytomegalovirus infection. At the level of the study: Carrying CMV and the relevant HLA type showed in public TCR beta signatures.

Study-wide results and limits: Summed frequency of public TCR beta families distinguished CMV carriers with the relevant HLA. Predominance within the ex vivo response was attributable to HLA-C-restricted CMV-specific TCR beta clonotypes.

TCRdb independently ran MiXCR on the reads; one entry per CDR3 protein. The sample consists of around 530,000 distinct CDR3 sequences, 16% of them appearing once. This clonotype was detected many times. Its antigen is not known. The sample was CD8+ T cells from PBMCs. This TCR derives from a human donor in good health (CMV status not recorded). Some clones in this sample may be carry-over from other donors' samples.

The CDR3 reads CASRGGPDLGYGYTF. The CDR3, as DNA: TGTGCCAGCAGGGGAGGACCGGACTTAGGCTATGGCTACACCTTC. The J gene is TRBJ1-2, the V gene TRBV7-7; D is uncertain. The V end lost 6 bases, the J end lost 4 bases, and 18 bases lay between the germline ends. The CDR3 totals 15 residues. Germline assignment: CDR1 SSHAT and CDR2 FNYEAQ (reference sequence).